This T cell receptor beta chain stems from a study of cytomegalovirus exposure and HLA in healthy donors. General observations from the study: Presence/absence analyses took donor sequencing depth as roughly uniform. Reports credit the classifier with highly specific, highly sensitive diagnosis of cytomegalovirus status.

Concerning this clone itself: Its antigen is currently unknown.

The V gene lost 5 bases and the J gene lost 5 bases, with 19 bases spanning the gap. Germline CDR1 is SGHTA and CDR2 is FQGNSA. This CDR3 contains 16 residues. The study ran its PCR with 60 Vbeta and 13 Jbeta primers. Produced via immunoSEQ multiplex PCR; TCRdb's table is partial and in-frame only. The table shows around 170,000 clones, with approximately 80% occurring only once. The sample taken for sequencing was PBMCs. The source of this sequence is a woman aged 40 to 55 in good health and CMV-seropositive. This chain uses TRBV7-2 with TRBJ2-1, with a possible D match to TRBD2 (6 bases). The chain's CDR3 is CASSLSGTVPNNEQFF. CDR3 nucleotide sequence: TGTGCCAGCAGCCTCTCCGGGACTGTGCCCAACAATGAGCAGTTCTTC.